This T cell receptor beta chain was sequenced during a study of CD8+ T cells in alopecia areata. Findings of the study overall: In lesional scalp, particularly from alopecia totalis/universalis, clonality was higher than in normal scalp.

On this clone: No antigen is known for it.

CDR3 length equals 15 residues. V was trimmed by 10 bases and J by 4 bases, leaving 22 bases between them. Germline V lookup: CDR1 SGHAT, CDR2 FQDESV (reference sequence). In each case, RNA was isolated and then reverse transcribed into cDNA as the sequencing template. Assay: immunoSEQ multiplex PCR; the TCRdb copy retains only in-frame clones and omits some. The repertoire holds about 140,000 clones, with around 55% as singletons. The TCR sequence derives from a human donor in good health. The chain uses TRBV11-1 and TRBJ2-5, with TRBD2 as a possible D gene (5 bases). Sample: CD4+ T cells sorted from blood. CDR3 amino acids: CATQAADSYAETQYF. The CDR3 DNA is TGTGCCACTCAAGCAGCGGACTCCTATGCAGAGACCCAGTACTTC.